These 21 T cell receptor beta chains were all obtained from the same sample, sequenced in a study of regulatory T cells in long-lasting Graves disease. The TCR beta library used iRepertoire HTBI primers with Arm-PCR amplification of CDR3. TCRdb re-called the multiplex PCR reads with MiXCR, one entry per CDR3 protein. The sample includes 520,000 or so distinct CDR3 sequences, 9.5% to 15% of them seen just once. Time point of the sample: newly diagnosed GD, antithyroid drugs for less than 3 months. Making the TCR library involved RNA that had been extracted from PBMCs. The same sample was also used in a study of T cells in Graves' hyperthyroidism and ophthalmopathy.

The sample was peripheral blood mononuclear cells (PBMCs), taken at new diagnosis, from a patient treated with antithyroid drugs. These receptors were obtained from a woman aged 25 to 39 with Graves disease.

This clonotype occurred many times. The chain is built from TRBV6-9 and TRBJ2-7; 7 bases line up with TRBD1. The trim removed 3 bases at V and 6 bases at J, leaving 14 bases unmatched. This CDR3 has 16 residues. The germline V gene has CDR1 MNHGY and CDR2 SVAAGI. The CDR3 reads CASSYGKGAASGEQYF. CDR3 bases: TGTGCCAGCAGTTACGGGAAGGGGGCTGCCTCGGGCGAGCAGTACTTC.

Many counts were recorded for this clonotype. The J gene is TRBJ2-1, the V gene TRBV19; D is tentatively TRBD1 or TRBD2 (5 bases each). The CDR3 is 13 residues long. CDR1 is LNHDA and CDR2 is SQIVND in the germline V gene (reference sequence). Deletions cut 3 bases from V and 6 bases from J, with 9 bases between. CDR3: CASSMIGGNEQFF. CDR3 DNA: TGTGCCAGTAGTATGATTGGGGGCAATGAGCAGTTCTTC.

The table lists this clonotype with many counts. This rearrangement joins TRBV5-6 to TRBJ2-1; D might be TRBD2 (6 bases). Germline CDR1 reads SGHDT; CDR2 reads YYEEEE. This CDR3 comprises 18 residues. V lost 0 bases to trimming and J lost 10 bases, with 26 bases between them. DNA for the CDR3: TGTGCCAGCAGCTTGGATGGTTTCTGGGGCGGGGACCTATTGGAGCAGTTCTTC. This codes for CASSLDGFWGGDLLEQFF.

This clonotype was counted many times. The chain carries TRBV7-8 and TRBJ2-1, with TRBD1 matching 12 bases. Germline V gene sequence: CDR1 SGHVS, CDR2 FQNEAQ. Trimming took 5 bases from V and 8 from J; bases not matched to a gene: 10. This CDR3 spans 16 amino acids. The CDR3 reads CASSAPGQGARDEQFF. CDR3 DNA sequence: TGTGCCAGCAGCGCGCCGGGACAGGGGGCGCGTGATGAGCAGTTCTTC.

This clonotype was seen at least ten times. The rearrangement uses TRBV6-5 and TRBJ2-3, with D hard to call. The CDR3 totals 15 residues. V lost 2 bases and J 0 bases, leaving 9 bases between the germline ends. The V gene's germline CDR1 is MNHEY and CDR2 SVGAGI. The CDR3 sequence: CASSYTTGSTDTQYF. The CDR3 coding sequence is TGTGCCAGCAGTTACACGACCGGGAGCACAGATACGCAGTATTTT.

This clonotype has just a few counts. This chain uses TRBV6-5 with TRBJ2-7, with D uncertain. Per the germline V gene, CDR1 is MNHEY and CDR2 is SVGAGI. V shed 3 bases and J shed 6 bases, with 9 bases lying between them. This CDR3 comprises 12 residues. The CDR3 DNA is TGTGCCAGCAGTTATCCCGGGCTCGAGCAGTACTTC. Translating it yields CASSYPGLEQYF.

The table lists this clonotype with many counts. The rearrangement links TRBV29-1 to TRBJ1-1; D is unresolved. The CDR3 sequence is 13 residues long. Trimming left V 5 bases short and J 1 base short, with 11 bases between. Germline V gene data show CDR1 as SQVTM and CDR2 as ANQGSEA. In DNA form, the CDR3 reads TGCAGCGTTACCCTGGCATGGAACACTGAAGCTTTCTTT. Translation gives CSVTLAWNTEAFF.

This clonotype was detected many times. CDR3 in amino acids: CASMARVAGVTYEQYF. CDR3 DNA: TGTGCCAGCATGGCCAGGGTGGCAGGGGTTACCTACGAGCAGTACTTC. The chain is built from TRBV6-1 and TRBJ2-7; maybe TRBD1 (6 bases). V was trimmed by 7 bases and J by 2 bases, leaving 21 bases between them. The CDR3 consists of 16 residues. The germline V gene has CDR1 MNHNS and CDR2 SASEGT.

The table lists this clonotype with many counts. The rearrangement joins TRBV5-1 to TRBJ2-7; D is uncertain. V lost 5 bases to trimming and J lost 0 bases, with 9 bases between them. The CDR3 covers 13 residues. Germline V gives CDR1 SGHRS, CDR2 YFSETQ. CDR3 nucleotide sequence: TGCGCCAGCAGTCGCGCCAGCTCCTACGAGCAGTACTTC. It is translated as CASSRASSYEQYF.

This clonotype was counted many times. V usage is TRBV12-3 or TRBV12-4 and J usage is TRBJ1-2; TRBD1 is a possible D gene (5 bases). V was trimmed by 5 bases and J by 5 bases, leaving 15 bases between them. This CDR3 contains 14 residues. The CDR3 coding sequence is TGTGCCAGCAGTCCATCCCTCGGGGGGTATGGCTACACCTTC. Translated: CASSPSLGGYGYTF.

The V gene is TRBV27, the J gene TRBJ2-4; 10 bases align to TRBD2. The DNA end favors TRBJ2-5, so the J call may be wrong. Germline V gene lookup returns CDR1 MNHEY and CDR2 SMNVEV (reference sequence). The CDR3 extends over 18 amino acids. The CDR3 DNA follows: TGTGCCAGCAGTTCATACGGAAGAATAGCGGGAGGAGTGGAGACCCAGTACTTC. As protein: CASSSYGRIAGGVETQYF.

This clonotype was seen a handful of times. The gene calls are TRBV7-3 and TRBJ2-2; D may be TRBD2 (5 bases). The ends were cut back, 2 bases at V and 1 base at J, with 11 bases in the middle. Germline CDR1 SGHTA, CDR2 FQGTGA. The CDR3 contains 16 residues. This CDR3 reads CASSLSPSGNTGELFF. The CDR3 region has the DNA TGTGCCAGCAGCTTATCGCCCAGCGGGAACACCGGGGAGCTGTTTTTT.

This clonotype was counted many times. V usage is TRBV11-2 and J usage is TRBJ2-1; tentative D call: TRBD2 (6 bases). Looked up from germline, CDR1 is SGHAT and CDR2 is FQNNGV. The CDR3 sequence is 11 residues long. V gave up 5 bases and J gave up 12 bases, with 11 bases separating them. The chain's CDR3 is CASSRGMGQFF. The DNA of the CDR3 is TGTGCCAGCAGCCGGGGGATGGGGCAGTTCTTC.

This clonotype was seen ten or more times. The chain is built from TRBV28 and TRBJ2-7; perhaps TRBD1 as D (6 bases). The V and J ends lost 2 bases and 2 bases respectively, with 10 bases between them. The V gene's germline CDR1 is MDHEN and CDR2 SYDVKM. The CDR3 length is 14 residues. The CDR3, as DNA: TGTGCCAGCAGTTTAGAGGGGACAACCTACGAGCAGTACTTC. Translating gives CASSLEGTTYEQYF.

This clonotype was seen at least ten times. The J gene is TRBJ2-7, the V gene TRBV28, with 9 positions matching TRBD2. The CDR3 length is 15 residues. Germline CDR1 is MDHEN and CDR2 is SYDVKM. V lost 1 base to trimming and J lost 6 bases; unmatched junction nucleotides: 7. As DNA, the CDR3 is TGTGCCAGCAGTTTATTTGGGACTAGCTCCGGCGAGCAGTACTTC. Translating it yields CASSLFGTSSGEQYF.

This clonotype was recorded many times. The chain has TRBV11-3 and TRBJ1-1; 11 bases are shared with TRBD1. The CDR3 runs 16 residues. CDR1 is SGHNT and CDR2 is YENEEA in the germline V gene. Trimming cost V 3 bases and J 3 bases; bases outside gene matches: 6. In DNA, the CDR3 is TGTGCCAGCAGCTTTCGGACAGGGGGCCTGTACACTGAAGCTTTCTTT. Its translation is CASSFRTGGLYTEAFF. Based on the CDR3 plus reference TRBV11-3 and TRBJ1-1, the full variable domain is EAGVVQSPRYKIIEKKQPVAFWCNPISGHNTLYWYLQNLGQGPELLIRYENEEAVDDSQLPKDRFSAERLKGVDSTLKIQPAELGDSAVYLCASSFRTGGLYTEAFFGQGTRLTVV.

Note on this clonotype: This may be a read error: a much more frequent sequence differs by one nucleotide. The rearrangement links TRBV5-1 to TRBJ2-7; D gene ambiguous. Per the germline V gene, CDR1 is SGHRS and CDR2 is YFSETQ. Trimming took off 0 bases at V and 12 bases at J, with 13 bases between the two ends. CDR3 length: 12 amino acids. CDR3 DNA: TGCGCCAGCAGCTTGGATTATGGGAAGCGGTACTTC. Translating gives CASSLDYGKRYF.

This clonotype showed up many times. This chain connects TRBV15 to TRBJ1-1, with D unresolved. The germline CDR1 and CDR2 sequences are LNHNV and YYDKDF (reference sequence). Trimming pared 3 bases from V and 5 bases from J, leaving 16 bases between. The CDR3 loop spans 15 amino acids. The CDR3 reads CATSRDGGVATEAFF. The CDR3 DNA reads as TGTGCCACCAGCAGGGACGGCGGGGTGGCGACTGAAGCTTTCTTT.

This clonotype was recorded at least ten times. The chain recombines TRBV27 with TRBJ1-4, with a weak D call TRBD1 (5 bases). The CDR3 spans 14 residues. V lost 3 bases and J lost 8, with 13 bases in between. The V gene's germline CDR1 is MNHEY and CDR2 SMNVEV (reference sequence). The CDR3 DNA reads TGTGCCAGCAGTTTGGACAACGTCTCGGAAAAACTGTTTTTT. Its protein is CASSLDNVSEKLFF. The variable domain in full, with the rest retrieved from reference TRBV27 and TRBJ1-4, is EAQVTQNPRYLITVTGKKLTVTCSQNMNHEYMSWYRQDPGLGLRQIYYSMNVEVTDKGDVPEGYKVSRKEKRNFPLILESPSPNQTSLYFCASSLDNVSEKLFFGSGTQLSVL.

V gene TRBV27 combines with J gene TRBJ2-2; no clear D. V shed 8 bases and J shed 4 bases, with 14 bases lying between them. The V gene's germline CDR1 is MNHEY and CDR2 SMNVEV (reference sequence). This CDR3 is built from 14 residues. CDR3 sequence (DNA): TGTGCCAGCGCCCTTTTTAGCCTCACCGGGGAGCTGTTTTTT. Amino acid sequence: CASALFSLTGELFF.

This clonotype showed up just a few times. The chain employs TRBV19 and TRBJ2-1, with 8 bases aligning to TRBD2. This CDR3 spans 16 amino acids. The junction had 8 bases not matched to a gene; V was cut back by 6 bases and J by 1 base. Germline V gene lookup returns CDR1 LNHDA and CDR2 SQIVND (reference sequence). The CDR3 region is CASSRSGSNSYNEQFF. The CDR3 DNA reads as TGTGCCAGTAGCAGGAGCGGGAGCAATTCCTACAATGAGCAGTTCTTC.